This T cell receptor (beta chain) originates from a study of cytomegalovirus exposure and HLA in healthy donors. Study results and caveats: About 87% or about 30% of the time was how often most TCR beta V segments were productive, according to an earlier analysis. The authors later linked a missense DCLRE1C variant to TCR beta V- and J-gene trimming. Rare TCR sequences predominated, though certain public TCRs were found in many donors.

This clone has a handful of counts. Its antigen is as yet unknown. Primers for the PCR totalled 60 Vbeta and 13 Jbeta. TCRdb keeps only in-frame clones here, not all; method: immunoSEQ multiplex PCR. The sample carries about 120,000 clones, 81% recorded once. The clonotype was recovered from a woman aged 40 to 55 in good health and CMV-seronegative. Sequencing input: PBMCs.

In nucleotides, the CDR3 is TGCGCCAGCAGCCCCGGGACAGTGCCTACTGGGGCCAACGTCCTGACTTTC. The encoded protein is CASSPGTVPTGANVLTF. The chain carries TRBV4-3 and TRBJ2-6; 7 nucleotides align to TRBD1. CDR1 and CDR2 from the germline V gene are LGHNA and YSLEER. This CDR3 has 17 residues. V gave up 4 bases and J gave up 2 bases; unmatched junction bases: 8.